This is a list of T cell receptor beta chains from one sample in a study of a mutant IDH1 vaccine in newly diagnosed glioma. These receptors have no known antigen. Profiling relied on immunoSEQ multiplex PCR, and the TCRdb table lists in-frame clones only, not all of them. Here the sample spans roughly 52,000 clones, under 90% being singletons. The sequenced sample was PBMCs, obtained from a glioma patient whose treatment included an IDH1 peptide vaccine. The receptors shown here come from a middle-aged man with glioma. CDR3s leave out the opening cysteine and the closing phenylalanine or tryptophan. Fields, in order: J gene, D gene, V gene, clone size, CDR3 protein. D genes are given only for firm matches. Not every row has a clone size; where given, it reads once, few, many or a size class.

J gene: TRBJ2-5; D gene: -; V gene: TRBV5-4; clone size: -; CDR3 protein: ASSLTPRETQY
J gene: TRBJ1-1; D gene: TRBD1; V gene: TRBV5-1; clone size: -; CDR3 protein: ASGGQKANTEAF
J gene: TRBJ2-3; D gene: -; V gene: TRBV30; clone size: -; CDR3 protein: AWSVRGIDTQY
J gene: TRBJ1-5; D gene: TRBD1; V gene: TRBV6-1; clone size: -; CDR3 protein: ASSELRGHQPQH
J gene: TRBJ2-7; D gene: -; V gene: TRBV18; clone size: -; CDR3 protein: ASSPGQSYEQY
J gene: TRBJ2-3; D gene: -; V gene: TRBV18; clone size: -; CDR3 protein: ASSPPEGLLTDTQY
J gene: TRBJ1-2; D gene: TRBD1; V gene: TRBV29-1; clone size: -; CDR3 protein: SVEGQGASIYGYT
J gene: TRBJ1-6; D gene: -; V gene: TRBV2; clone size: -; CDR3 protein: ASRRTVEYSPLH
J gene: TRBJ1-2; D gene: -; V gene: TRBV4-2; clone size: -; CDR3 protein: ASSQDRVTGSGYT
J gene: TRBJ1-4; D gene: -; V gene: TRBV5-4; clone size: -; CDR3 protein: ASSLGRTGYNEKLF
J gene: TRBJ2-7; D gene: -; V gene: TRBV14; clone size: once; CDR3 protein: ASSQFGGNYEQY
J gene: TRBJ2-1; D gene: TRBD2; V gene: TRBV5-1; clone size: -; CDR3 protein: ASKRTSGGGYHEQF
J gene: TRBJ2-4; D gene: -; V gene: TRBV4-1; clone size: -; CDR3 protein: ASSQDPTGSTKNIQY
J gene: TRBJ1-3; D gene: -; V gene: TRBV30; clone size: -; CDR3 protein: AWPRCSGNTIY
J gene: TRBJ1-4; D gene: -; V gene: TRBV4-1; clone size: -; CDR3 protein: ASSQFGIANEKLF
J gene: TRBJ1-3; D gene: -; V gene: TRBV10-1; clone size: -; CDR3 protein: ASGQNSGNTIY
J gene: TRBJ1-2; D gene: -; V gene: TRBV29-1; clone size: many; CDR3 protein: SVEAGFPNYGYT
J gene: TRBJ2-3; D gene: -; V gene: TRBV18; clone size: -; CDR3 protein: ASSPPGTKTSTDTQY
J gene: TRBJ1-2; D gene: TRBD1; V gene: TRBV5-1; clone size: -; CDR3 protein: ASSLAGEGADYGYT
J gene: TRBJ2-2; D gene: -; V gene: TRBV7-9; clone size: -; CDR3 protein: ASRATVNTGELF
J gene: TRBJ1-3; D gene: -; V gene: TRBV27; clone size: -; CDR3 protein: ASSAWAGNTIY
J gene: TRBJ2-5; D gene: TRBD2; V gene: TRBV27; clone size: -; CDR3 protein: ASSLRARGETQY
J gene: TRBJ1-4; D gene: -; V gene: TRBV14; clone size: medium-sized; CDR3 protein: ASSVQANEKLF
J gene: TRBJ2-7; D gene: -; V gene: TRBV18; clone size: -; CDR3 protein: ASSPRADEYEQY
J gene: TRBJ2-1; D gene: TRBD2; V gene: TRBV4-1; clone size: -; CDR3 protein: ASSQDLSLLAGAPYSEQF
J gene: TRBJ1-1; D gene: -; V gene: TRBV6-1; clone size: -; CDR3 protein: ASSVALQWGMNTEAF
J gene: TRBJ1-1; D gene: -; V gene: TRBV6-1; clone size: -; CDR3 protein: ASNEWGLDTEAF
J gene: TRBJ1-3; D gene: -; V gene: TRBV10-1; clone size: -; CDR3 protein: ASSESRGVGNTIY
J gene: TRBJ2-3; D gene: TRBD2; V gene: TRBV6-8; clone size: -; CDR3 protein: ASSITSGGTDTQY
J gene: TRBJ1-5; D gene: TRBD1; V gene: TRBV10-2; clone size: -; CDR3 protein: ASGTGDNQPQH
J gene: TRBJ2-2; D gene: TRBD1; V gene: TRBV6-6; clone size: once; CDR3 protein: ASSTSGGPNTGELF
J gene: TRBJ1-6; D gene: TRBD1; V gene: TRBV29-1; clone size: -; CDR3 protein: SVAWDRGPNSPLH
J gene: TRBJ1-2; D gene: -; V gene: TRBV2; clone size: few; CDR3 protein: ATPTVTYPYGYT
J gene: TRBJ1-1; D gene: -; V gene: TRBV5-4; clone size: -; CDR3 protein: ASSLEGTEAF
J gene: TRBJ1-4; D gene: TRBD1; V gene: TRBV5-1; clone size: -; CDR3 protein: ASSLGRQGGTATNEKLF
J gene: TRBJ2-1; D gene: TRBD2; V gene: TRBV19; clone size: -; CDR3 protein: ASKAGGLSYNEQF
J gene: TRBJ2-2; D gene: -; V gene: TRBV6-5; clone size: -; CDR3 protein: ASRKGRGGELF
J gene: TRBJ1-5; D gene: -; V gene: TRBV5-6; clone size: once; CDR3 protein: ASSFGTGLNQPQH
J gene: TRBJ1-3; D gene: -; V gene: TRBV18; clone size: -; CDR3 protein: ASSPGSSGNTIY
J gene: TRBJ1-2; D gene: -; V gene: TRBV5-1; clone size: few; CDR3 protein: ASSTGPDDYGYT
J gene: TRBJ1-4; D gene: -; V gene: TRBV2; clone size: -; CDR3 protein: ASKSGGAGEKLF
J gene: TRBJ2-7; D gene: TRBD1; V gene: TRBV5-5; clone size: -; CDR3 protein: ASSSGQGSYEQY
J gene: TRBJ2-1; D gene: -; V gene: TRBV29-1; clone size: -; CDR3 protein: SVASYNEQF
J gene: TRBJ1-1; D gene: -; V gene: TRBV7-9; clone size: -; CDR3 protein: ASSPVPSRNTEAF
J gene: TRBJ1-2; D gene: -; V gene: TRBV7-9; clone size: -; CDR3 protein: ASSFRGMIYT
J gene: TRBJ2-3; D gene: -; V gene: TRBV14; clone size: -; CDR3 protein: ASSQAGTDTQY
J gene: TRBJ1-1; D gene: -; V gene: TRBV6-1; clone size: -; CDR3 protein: ASSPVRAQGAF
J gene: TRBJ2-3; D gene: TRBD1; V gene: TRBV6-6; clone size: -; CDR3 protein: ASKNHRDREDTQY
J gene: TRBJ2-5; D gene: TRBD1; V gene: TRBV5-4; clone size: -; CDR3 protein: ASSRTGYQETQY
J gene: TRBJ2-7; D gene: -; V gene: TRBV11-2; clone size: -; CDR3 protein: ASSLGLGGTYEQY
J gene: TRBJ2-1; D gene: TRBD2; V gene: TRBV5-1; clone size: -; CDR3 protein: ASSLAPGGGSYNEQF
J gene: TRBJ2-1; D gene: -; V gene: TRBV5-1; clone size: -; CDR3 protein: ASSRRGPRHEQF
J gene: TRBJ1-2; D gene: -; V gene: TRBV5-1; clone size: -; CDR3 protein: ASSLGGHDRSYGYT
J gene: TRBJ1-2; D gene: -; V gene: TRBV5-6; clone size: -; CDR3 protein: ASSLGGTYYGYT
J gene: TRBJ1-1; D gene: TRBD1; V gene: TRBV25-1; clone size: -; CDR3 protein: ASSAGTGIWAEAF